This T cell receptor (beta chain) comes out of a study of a mutant IDH1 vaccine in newly diagnosed glioma. This clone has just a few counts. The antigen remains unidentified. Specified time point: week 11, during vaccination. Vaccination comprised doses that each held 300 ug of mutant IDH1 20-mer peptide, plus topical imiquimod. The germline V gene has CDR1 SQVTM and CDR2 ANQGSEA. Deletions cut 1 base from V and 3 bases from J, with 9 bases between. The CDR3 consists of 13 residues. This table comes from immunoSEQ multiplex PCR, and its TCRdb copy is limited to in-frame clones, with some not included. The profile shows about 64,000 clones, approximately 88% of them singletons.

The TCR was taken from a woman in her fifties or sixties with glioma. Sequencing was performed on PBMCs, taken from a glioma patient whose treatment included an IDH1 peptide vaccine. J is TRBJ1-1 and V is TRBV29-1, with D perhaps TRBD1 (6 bases). CDR3 sequence (DNA): TGCAGCGTTGAAGTAGGGGGGCACACTGAAGCTTTCTTT. Amino acids: CSVEVGGHTEAFF.